The 15 T cell receptor beta chains reported below all come from one sample, sequenced in a study of shared T cell receptors in the human thymus. Method: immunoSEQ multiplex PCR; TCRdb's copy keeps in-frame clones and lacks some. The table records about 400,000 clones, just under 95% of them present only once. Sequenced material: thymocytes. All receptors come from a human donor.

This clone was observed once. The chain carries TRBV27 and TRBJ2-7; 8 nucleotides align to TRBD2. The junction had 12 bases not matched to a gene; V was cut back by 5 bases and J by 3 bases. The CDR3 consists of 16 residues. CDR1 is MNHEY, CDR2 SMNVEV, per germline (reference sequence). The CDR3 region has the DNA TGTGCCAGCAGTAAGAGGGGGAGCGGGAGCCACTACGAGCAGTACTTC. This translates into CASSKRGSGSHYEQYF.

This chain uses TRBV27 with TRBJ2-1; 7 bases line up with TRBD2. With V trimmed by 5 bases and J by 7 bases, 8 bases remained unmatched. The CDR3 runs 14 residues. Germline CDR1 is MNHEY and CDR2 is SMNVEV (reference sequence). CDR3 bases: TGTGCCAGCAGTCTGGCTAGCGGAGGGAATGAGCAGTTCTTC. Amino acid sequence: CASSLASGGNEQFF.

This chain uses TRBV30 with TRBJ1-3, with 8 bases fitting TRBD1. Germline loops: CDR1 GTSNPN, CDR2 SVGIG (reference sequence). The CDR3 is made up of 14 amino acids. The J segment lost 4 bases and the V segment lost 3 bases, leaving 5 bases of the junction unmatched. The CDR3 spells CAWSGTGSGNTIYF. DNA of the CDR3: TGTGCCTGGAGCGGGACAGGTTCGGGAAACACCATATATTTT. Full variable domain (remainder filled in from reference TRBV30 and TRBJ1-3): SQTIHQWPATLVQPVGSPLSLECTVEGTSNPNLYWYRQAAGRGLQLLFYSVGIGQISSEVPQNLSASRPQDRQFILSSKKLLLSDSGFYLCAWSGTGSGNTIYFGEGSWLTVV.

The rearrangement uses TRBV28 and TRBJ2-1; TRBD1 might be the D (6 bases). CDR3 size: 15 residues. Germline V gene data show CDR1 as MDHEN and CDR2 as SYDVKM. V shed 2 bases and J shed 7 bases, with 15 bases lying between them. This chain's CDR3 is CASSLQPYRENEQFF. The CDR3 DNA reads TGTGCCAGCAGTTTACAGCCCTACAGGGAGAATGAGCAGTTCTTC.

This rearrangement joins TRBV6-1 to TRBJ2-6; 10 bases map to TRBD1. V dropped 3 bases and J dropped 0; count of bases not matched to a gene: 5. CDR3 size: 18 residues. The germline CDR1 and CDR2 sequences are MNHNS and SASEGT. The CDR3 is CASSEPGTGDSGANVLTF. DNA for the CDR3: TGTGCCAGCAGTGAGCCCGGGACAGGGGACTCTGGGGCCAACGTCCTGACTTTC.

V and J are TRBV5-5 and TRBJ2-5, with TRBD1 matching over 7 bases. The CDR3 length is 14 residues. CDR1 and CDR2 from the germline V gene are SGHKS and YYEKEE (reference sequence). The V segment lost 4 bases and the J segment 1 base; nucleotides outside the gene matches: 4. CDR3 sequence: CASSLQGVQETQYF. The CDR3 coding sequence is TGTGCCAGCAGCCTCCAGGGGGTCCAAGAGACCCAGTACTTC.

The chain is built from TRBV28 and TRBJ2-7; D unclear. The germline V gene has CDR1 MDHEN and CDR2 SYDVKM. This CDR3 is built from 15 residues. Between the trimmed V and J ends, which lost 3 bases and 3 bases, there was a span of 15 bases. As DNA, the CDR3 is TGTGCCAGCAGTTTGAGGCGTAGGGTGGGCTACGAGCAGTACTTC. This translates into CASSLRRRVGYEQYF.

The chain combines TRBV4-1 with TRBJ2-7, with TRBD2 matching over 12 bases. The CDR3 has 16 amino acids. The ends lost 3 bases at V and 1 base at J; junction bases unmatched: 4. From germline, CDR1 is MGHRA and CDR2 YSYEKL. In DNA, the CDR3 is TGCGCCAGCAGCCACCCAGGACTAGCGGGGTCCTACGAGCAGTACTTC. Amino acids: CASSHPGLAGSYEQYF.

This sequence joins TRBV10-2 and TRBJ2-7, with TRBD1 matching 7 bases. CDR3 length: 16 residues. Germline-derived CDR1 and CDR2 are WSHSY and SAAADI. The V segment lost 4 bases and the J segment 2 bases; nucleotides outside the gene matches: 11. CDR3 nucleotides: TGCGCCAGCAGTGGCGCGAATTATCAGGGGGCCTACGAGCAGTACTTC. Residues: CASSGANYQGAYEQYF.

V is TRBV11-3 and J is TRBJ1-1; the D is unclear. V lost 2 bases and J 1 base, leaving 5 bases between the germline ends. CDR3 length equals 13 residues. Germline V lookup: CDR1 SGHNT, CDR2 YENEEA. In DNA form, the CDR3 reads TGTGCCAGCAGCTTACACAGGAACACTGAAGCTTTCTTT. Translating gives CASSLHRNTEAFF.

The chain recombines TRBV7-7 with TRBJ1-2; D is ambiguous. Germline V gene sequence: CDR1 SSHAT, CDR2 FNYEAQ (reference sequence). Trimming left V 5 bases short and J 8 bases short, with 21 bases between. The CDR3 is made up of 15 amino acids. The CDR3 nucleotides are TGTGCCAGCAGCCTACCGACTGATGGGCGAGGCGGCTACACCTTC. Translating it yields CASSLPTDGRGGYTF.

This rearrangement joins TRBV5-1 to TRBJ2-7; D not certain. CDR3 length: 13 amino acids. CDR1 is SGHRS, CDR2 YFSETQ, per germline. Trimming cost V 7 bases and J 1 base, with 12 bases left between them. The CDR3 nucleotides are TGCGCCAGCTACTATCGCAGGTCCTACGAGCAGTACTTC. Protein: CASYYRRSYEQYF.

The rearrangement uses TRBV14 and TRBJ1-1; D gene uncertain. The CDR3 consists of 16 residues. From germline, CDR1 is SGHDN and CDR2 FVKESK. V dropped 0 bases and J dropped 1 base, with 12 bases sitting between them. As DNA, the CDR3 is TGTGCCAGCAGCCAAGAAAGCCCAACCCGGAACACTGAAGCTTTCTTT. Translated: CASSQESPTRNTEAFF.

This clone was counted a single time. Relative to the germline gene, one junction end is altered; a read error may explain this. In the same sample, other DNA sequences code for this CDR3. The chain has TRBV5-1 and TRBJ2-7, with 7 bases lining up with TRBD2. Germline V gene data show CDR1 as SGHRS and CDR2 as YFSETQ. CDR3 length equals 18 residues. The CDR3 coding sequence is TGCGCCAGCAGCTGGAGGGAAACGGGCGGGAGAATCGTCTACGAGCAGTACTTT. This sequence encodes CASSWRETGGRIVYEQYF.

The gene calls are TRBV30 and TRBJ1-3; the D gene is possibly TRBD1 (6 bases). This CDR3 is built from 15 residues. The V end lost 0 bases, the J end lost 5 bases, and 14 bases lay between the germline ends. Germline V lookup: CDR1 GTSNPN, CDR2 SVGIG (reference sequence). CDR3 nucleotide sequence: TGTGCCTGGAGTGTATTGGACAGAGCCAGAAACACCATATATTTT. The encoded protein is CAWSVLDRARNTIYF.